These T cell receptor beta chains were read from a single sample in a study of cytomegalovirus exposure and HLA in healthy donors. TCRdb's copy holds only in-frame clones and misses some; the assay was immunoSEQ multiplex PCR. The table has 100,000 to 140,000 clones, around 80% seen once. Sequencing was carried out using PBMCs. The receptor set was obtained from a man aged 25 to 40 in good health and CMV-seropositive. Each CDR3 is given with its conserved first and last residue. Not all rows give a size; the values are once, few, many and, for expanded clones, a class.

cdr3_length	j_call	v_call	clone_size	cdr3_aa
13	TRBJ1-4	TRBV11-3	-	CATSRATNEKLFF
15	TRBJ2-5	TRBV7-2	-	CASSLRAAPQETQYF
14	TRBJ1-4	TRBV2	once	CASTRTDLNEKLFF
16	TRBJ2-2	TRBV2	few	CASSELGIPNTGELFF
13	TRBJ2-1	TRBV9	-	CASSGSGYNEQFF
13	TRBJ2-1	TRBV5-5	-	CASRGGGYNEQFF
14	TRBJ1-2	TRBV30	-	CAWRTGNPGSGYTF
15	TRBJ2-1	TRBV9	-	CASSVEGTPRNEQFF
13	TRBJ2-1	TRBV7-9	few	CASSPPEENEQFF
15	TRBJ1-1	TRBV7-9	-	CASRNGRRTNTEAFF
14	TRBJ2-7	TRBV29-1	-	CSVTPDGSMGEQYF
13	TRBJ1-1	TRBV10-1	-	CASSGQLNTEAFF
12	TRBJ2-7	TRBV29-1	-	CSVGGISYEQYF
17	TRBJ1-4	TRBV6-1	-	CASSEALRSSTNEKLFF
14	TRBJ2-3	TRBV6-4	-	CARPRGGGTDTQYF
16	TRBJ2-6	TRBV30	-	CAWSVGAIAGANVLTF
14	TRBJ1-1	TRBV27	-	CASSLTGGVTEAFF
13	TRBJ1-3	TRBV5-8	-	CASSEAARNTIYF
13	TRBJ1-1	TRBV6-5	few	CASSYAARAEAFF
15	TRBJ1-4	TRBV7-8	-	CASSFQHEQREKLFF
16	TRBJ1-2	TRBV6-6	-	CASSSTTRPSSNGYTF
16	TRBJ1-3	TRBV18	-	CASSPPSGALGNTIYF
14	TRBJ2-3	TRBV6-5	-	CASGLAGGSDTQYF
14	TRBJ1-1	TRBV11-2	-	CASTPQERYTEAFF
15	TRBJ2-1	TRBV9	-	CASSKSGGALYEQFF
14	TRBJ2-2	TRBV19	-	CASSRQVNTGELFF
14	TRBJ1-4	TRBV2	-	CASRAGSVNEKLFF
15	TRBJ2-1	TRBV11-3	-	CASSLGDRRNNEQFF
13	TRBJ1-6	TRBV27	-	CASSYETYSPLHF
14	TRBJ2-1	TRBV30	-	CAWSTRWSYNEQFF
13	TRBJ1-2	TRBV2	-	CASSGAGPYGYTF
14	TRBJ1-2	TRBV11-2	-	CASRNLRGTYGYTF
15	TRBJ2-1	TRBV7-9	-	CASSSSGGSYNEQFF
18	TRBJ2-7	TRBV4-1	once	CASSQGGPTVGAAYEQYF
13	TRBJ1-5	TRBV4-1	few	CASSQRDSQPQHF
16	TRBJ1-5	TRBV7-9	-	CSSSLARQGGNQPQHF
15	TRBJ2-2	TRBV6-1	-	CASSGLAGTPGELFF
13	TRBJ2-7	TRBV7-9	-	CASSLDATYEQYF
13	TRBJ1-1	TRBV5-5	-	CASSGGGGTEAFF
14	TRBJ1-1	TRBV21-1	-	CASTTGQGAGEAFF
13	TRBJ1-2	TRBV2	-	CASRGQSNYGYTF
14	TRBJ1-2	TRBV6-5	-	CASRLQGDRSGYTF
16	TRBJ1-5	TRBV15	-	CATSRSQGAGGQPQHF
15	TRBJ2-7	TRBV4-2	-	CASSLRAASGYEQYF
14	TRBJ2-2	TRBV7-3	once	CASSSTGVAGELFF
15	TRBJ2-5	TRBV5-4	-	CASRLYSGGQETQYF
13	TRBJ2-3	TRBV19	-	CASNPVGGGTQYF
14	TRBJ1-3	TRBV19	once	CASRIYGPGDTIYF
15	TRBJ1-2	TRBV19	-	CASILSPGQGNGYTF
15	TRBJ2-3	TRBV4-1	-	CASSQWDRATDTQYF
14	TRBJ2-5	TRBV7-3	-	CASSSGGAKETQYF
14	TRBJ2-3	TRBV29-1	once	CSVRGGGVADTQYF